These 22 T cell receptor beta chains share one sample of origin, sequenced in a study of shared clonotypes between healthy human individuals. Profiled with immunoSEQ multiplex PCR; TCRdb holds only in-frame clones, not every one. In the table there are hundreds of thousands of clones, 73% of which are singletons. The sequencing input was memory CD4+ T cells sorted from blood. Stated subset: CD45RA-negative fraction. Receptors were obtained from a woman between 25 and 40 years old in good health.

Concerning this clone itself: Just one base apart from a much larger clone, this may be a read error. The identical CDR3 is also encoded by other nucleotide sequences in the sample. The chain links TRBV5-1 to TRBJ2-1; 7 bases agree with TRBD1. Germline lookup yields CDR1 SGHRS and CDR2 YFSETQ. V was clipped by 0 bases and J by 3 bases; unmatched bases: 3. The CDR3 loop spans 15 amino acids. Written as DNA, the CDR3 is TGCGCCAGCAGCTTGGGCGACAGGGACTACAATGAGCAGTTCTTC. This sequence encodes CASSLGDRDYNEQFF.

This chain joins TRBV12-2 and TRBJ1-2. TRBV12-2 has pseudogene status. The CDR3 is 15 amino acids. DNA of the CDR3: TGTGCAAGTCCCGGGGGGAGGATGGCTAACTATGGCTACACCTTC. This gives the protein CASPGGRMANYGYTF.

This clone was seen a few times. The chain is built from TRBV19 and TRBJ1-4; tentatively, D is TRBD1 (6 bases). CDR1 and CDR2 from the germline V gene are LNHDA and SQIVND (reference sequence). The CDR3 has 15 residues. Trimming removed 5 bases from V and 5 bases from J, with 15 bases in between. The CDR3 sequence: CASSSYRDGNEKLFF. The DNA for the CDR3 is TGTGCCAGTAGTTCTTACAGGGATGGGAATGAAAAACTGTTTTTT.

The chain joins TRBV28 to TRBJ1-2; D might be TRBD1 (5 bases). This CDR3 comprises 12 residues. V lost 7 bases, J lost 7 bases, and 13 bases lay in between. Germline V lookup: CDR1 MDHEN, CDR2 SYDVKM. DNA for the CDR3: TGTGCCAGCAATAGGGGTGAATCTGGCTACACCTTC. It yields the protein CASNRGESGYTF.

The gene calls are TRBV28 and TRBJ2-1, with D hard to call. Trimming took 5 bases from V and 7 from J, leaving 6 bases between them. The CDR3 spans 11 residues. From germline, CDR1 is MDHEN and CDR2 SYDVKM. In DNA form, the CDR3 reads TGTGCCAGCAGTGTCGGAAATGAGCAGTTCTTC. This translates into CASSVGNEQFF.

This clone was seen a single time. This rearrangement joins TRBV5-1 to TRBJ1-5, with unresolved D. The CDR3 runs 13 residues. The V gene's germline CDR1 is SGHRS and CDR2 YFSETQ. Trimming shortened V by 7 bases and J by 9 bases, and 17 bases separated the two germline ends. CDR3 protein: CASRDGDSGPQHF. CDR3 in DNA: TGCGCCAGCCGAGACGGAGACTCAGGGCCCCAGCATTTT.

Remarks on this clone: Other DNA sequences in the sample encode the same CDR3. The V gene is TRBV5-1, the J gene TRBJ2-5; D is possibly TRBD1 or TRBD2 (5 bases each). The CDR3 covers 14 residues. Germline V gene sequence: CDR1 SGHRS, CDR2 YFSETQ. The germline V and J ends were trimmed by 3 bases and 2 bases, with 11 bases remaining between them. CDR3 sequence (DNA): TGCGCCAGCAGCTCGGGGACCGAGCAAGAGACCCAGTACTTC. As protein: CASSSGTEQETQYF. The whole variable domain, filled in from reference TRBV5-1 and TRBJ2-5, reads KAGVTQTPRYLIKTRGQQVTLSCSPISGHRSVSWYQQTPGQGLQFLFEYFSETQRNKGNFPGRFSGRQFSNSRSEMNVSTLELGDSALYLCASSSGTEQETQYFGPGTRLLVL.

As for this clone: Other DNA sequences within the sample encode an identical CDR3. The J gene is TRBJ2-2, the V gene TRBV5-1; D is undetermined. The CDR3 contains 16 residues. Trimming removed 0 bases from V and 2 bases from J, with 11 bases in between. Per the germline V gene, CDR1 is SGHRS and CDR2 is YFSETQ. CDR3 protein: CASSLEGRPNTGELFF. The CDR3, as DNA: TGCGCCAGCAGCTTGGAGGGAAGACCTAACACCGGGGAGCTGTTTTTT.

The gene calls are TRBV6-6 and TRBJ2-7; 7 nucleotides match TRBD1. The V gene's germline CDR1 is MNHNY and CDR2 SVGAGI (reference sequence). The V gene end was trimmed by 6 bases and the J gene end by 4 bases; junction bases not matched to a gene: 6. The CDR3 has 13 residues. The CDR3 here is CASRRGQLYEQYF. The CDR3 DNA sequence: TGTGCCAGCAGACGGGGACAGCTGTACGAGCAGTACTTC.

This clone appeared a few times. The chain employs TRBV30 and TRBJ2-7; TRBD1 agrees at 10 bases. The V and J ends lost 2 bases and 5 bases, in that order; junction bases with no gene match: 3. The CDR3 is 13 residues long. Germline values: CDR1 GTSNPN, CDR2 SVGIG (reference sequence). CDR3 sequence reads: CAWSKGQGDEQYF. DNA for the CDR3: TGTGCCTGGAGTAAAGGACAGGGGGACGAGCAGTACTTC.

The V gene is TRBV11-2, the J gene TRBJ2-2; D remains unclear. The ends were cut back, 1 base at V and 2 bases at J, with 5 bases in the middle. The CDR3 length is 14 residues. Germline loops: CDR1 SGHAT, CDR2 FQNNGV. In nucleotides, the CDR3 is TGTGCCAGCAGCTTAGCCCTAAACACCGGGGAGCTGTTTTTT. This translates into CASSLALNTGELFF.

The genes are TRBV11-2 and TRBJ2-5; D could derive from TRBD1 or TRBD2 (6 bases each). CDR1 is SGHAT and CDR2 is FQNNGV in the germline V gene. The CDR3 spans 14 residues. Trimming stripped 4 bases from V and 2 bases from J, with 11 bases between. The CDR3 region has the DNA TGTGCCAGCAGCTACCTAGGGGGGCAAGAGACCCAGTACTTC. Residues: CASSYLGGQETQYF.

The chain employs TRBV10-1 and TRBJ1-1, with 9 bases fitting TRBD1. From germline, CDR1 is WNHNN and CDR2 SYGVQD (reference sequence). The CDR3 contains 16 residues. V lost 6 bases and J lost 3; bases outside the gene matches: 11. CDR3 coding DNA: TGCGCCAGCAGGGGGGACAGGGACGGACCCCACACTGAAGCTTTCTTT. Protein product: CASRGDRDGPHTEAFF.

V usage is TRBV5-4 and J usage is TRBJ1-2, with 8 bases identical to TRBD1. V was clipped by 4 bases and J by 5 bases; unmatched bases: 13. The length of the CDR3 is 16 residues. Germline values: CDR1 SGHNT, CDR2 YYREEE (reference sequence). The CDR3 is CASSAGQGRSIYGYTF. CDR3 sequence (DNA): TGTGCCAGCAGCGCCGGACAGGGCCGGTCGATTTATGGCTACACCTTC.

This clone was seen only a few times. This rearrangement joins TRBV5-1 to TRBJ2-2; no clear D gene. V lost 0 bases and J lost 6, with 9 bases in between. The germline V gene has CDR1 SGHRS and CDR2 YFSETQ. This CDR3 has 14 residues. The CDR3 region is CASSLGEWAGELFF. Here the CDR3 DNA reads TGCGCCAGCAGCTTGGGAGAATGGGCCGGGGAGCTGTTTTTT. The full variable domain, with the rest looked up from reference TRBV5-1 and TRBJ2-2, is KAGVTQTPRYLIKTRGQQVTLSCSPISGHRSVSWYQQTPGQGLQFLFEYFSETQRNKGNFPGRFSGRQFSNSRSEMNVSTLELGDSALYLCASSLGEWAGELFFGEGSRLTVL.

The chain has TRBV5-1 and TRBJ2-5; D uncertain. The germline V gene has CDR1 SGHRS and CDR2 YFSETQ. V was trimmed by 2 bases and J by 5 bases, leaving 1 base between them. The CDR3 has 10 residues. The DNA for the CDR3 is TGCGCCAGCAGCTTCGAGACCCAGTACTTC. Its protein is CASSFETQYF. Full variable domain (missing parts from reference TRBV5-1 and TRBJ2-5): KAGVTQTPRYLIKTRGQQVTLSCSPISGHRSVSWYQQTPGQGLQFLFEYFSETQRNKGNFPGRFSGRQFSNSRSEMNVSTLELGDSALYLCASSFETQYFGPGTRLLVL.

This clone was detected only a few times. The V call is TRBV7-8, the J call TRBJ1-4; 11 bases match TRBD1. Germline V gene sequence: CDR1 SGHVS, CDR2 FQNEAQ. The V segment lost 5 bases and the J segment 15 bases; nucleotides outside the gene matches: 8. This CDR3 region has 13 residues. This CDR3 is CASSPGQGAAVFF. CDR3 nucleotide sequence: TGTGCCAGCAGCCCTGGACAGGGGGCGGCGGTGTTTTTT. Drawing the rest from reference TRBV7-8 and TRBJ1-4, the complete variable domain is GAGVSQSPRYKVAKRGQDVALRCDPISGHVSLFWYQQALGQGPEFLTYFQNEAQLDKSGLPSDRFFAERPEGSVSTLKIQRTQQEDSAVYLCASSPGQGAAVFFGSGTQLSVL.

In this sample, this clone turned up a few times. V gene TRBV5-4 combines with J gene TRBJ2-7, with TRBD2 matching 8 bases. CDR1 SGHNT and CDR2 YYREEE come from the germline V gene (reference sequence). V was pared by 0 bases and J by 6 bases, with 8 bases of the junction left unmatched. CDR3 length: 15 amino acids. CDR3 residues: CASSLAERENREQYF. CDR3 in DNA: TGTGCCAGCAGCTTGGCTGAGCGGGAGAACCGCGAGCAGTACTTC.

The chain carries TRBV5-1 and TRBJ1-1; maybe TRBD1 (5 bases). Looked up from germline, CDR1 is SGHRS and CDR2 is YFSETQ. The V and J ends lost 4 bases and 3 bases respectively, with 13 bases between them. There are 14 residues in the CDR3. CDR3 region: CASSPQGSDTEAFF. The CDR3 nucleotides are TGCGCCAGCAGCCCGCAGGGATCGGACACTGAAGCTTTCTTT.

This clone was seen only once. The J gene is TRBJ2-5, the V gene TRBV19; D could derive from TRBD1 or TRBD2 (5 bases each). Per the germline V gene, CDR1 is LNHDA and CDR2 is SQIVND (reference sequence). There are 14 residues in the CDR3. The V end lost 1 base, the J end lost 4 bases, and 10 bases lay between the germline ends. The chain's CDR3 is CASSIGGERETQYF. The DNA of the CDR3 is TGTGCCAGTAGTATAGGAGGGGAGCGAGAGACCCAGTACTTC.

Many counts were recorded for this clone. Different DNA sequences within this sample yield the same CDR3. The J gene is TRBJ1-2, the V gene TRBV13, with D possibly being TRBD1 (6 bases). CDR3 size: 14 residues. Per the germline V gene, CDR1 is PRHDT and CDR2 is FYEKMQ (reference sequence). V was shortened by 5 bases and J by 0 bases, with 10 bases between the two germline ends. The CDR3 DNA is TGTGCCAGCAGCACGAGGGGGGCTAACTATGGCTACACCTTC. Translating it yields CASSTRGANYGYTF.

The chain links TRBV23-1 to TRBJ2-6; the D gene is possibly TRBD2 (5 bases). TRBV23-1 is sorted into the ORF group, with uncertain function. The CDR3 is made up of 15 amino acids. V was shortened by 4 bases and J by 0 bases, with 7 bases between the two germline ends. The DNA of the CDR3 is TGCGCCAGCAGTCGAGGGAGCTCTGGGGCCAACGTCCTGACTTTC. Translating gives CASSRGSSGANVLTF.